This TCR beta chain was identified during a study of metastatic and nonmetastatic thyroid tumors. General study points: Versus benign nodules, malignant thyroid tumors reportedly had significantly higher TCR beta diversity, in blood and tumor.

CDR3 length equals 15 residues. V was trimmed by 5 bases and J by 0 bases, leaving 13 bases between them. Germline assignment: CDR1 SGHVS and CDR2 FQNEAQ. This clone was counted a few times. Its antigen remains unidentified. No treatment had been given to any patient before thyroid surgery. MiXCR re-clonotyped the PCR reads for TCRdb. The data contain about 4,800 clones, 25% to 35% of them singletons. This TCR came from a female donor with papillary thyroid cancer or a benign thyroid nodule (not recorded which). Some clones in this sample may be carry-over from other donors' samples. Sequencing was carried out using adjacent normal tissue. The V gene is TRBV7-8, the J gene TRBJ1-1; possibly TRBD1 for D (6 bases). In DNA form, the CDR3 reads TGTGCCAGCAGCGGAACAGGGTTTTTGAACACTGAAGCTTTCTTT. Amino acids: CASSGTGFLNTEAFF.